This T cell receptor (beta chain) was sequenced in a study of T-cell memory formation after mild COVID-19. Study in general: For the most part, TCR clusters were specific to one donor. Broader study findings: CD4/CD8 balance characterized clones contracting day 15 to 85, and CD4+ skew characterized later expanders.

Looked up from germline, CDR1 is MGHRA and CDR2 is YSYEKL. Trimming at V came to 3 bases and at J to 8 bases, leaving 8 bases not matched to a gene. The CDR3 extends over 14 amino acids. As concerns this clonotype: Its antigen is currently unknown.

TCRdb passed the 5' RACE reads through MiXCR, listing each CDR3 protein once. The sample includes around 370,000 distinct CDR3 sequences, roughly 21% seen only once; the top ten take around 12%. Material: PBMCs or a T cell subset sorted from them (not recorded which). This TCR was recovered from an adult woman who had mild COVID-19 (a few samples of this study predate the infection). Cell type and time point are not known. The chain carries TRBV4-1 and TRBJ1-2; 8 bases fit TRBD1. For the CDR3, the DNA is TGCGCCAGCAGCCAGAGGACAGGGCCGGGCGGCTACACCTTC. As protein: CASSQRTGPGGYTF.